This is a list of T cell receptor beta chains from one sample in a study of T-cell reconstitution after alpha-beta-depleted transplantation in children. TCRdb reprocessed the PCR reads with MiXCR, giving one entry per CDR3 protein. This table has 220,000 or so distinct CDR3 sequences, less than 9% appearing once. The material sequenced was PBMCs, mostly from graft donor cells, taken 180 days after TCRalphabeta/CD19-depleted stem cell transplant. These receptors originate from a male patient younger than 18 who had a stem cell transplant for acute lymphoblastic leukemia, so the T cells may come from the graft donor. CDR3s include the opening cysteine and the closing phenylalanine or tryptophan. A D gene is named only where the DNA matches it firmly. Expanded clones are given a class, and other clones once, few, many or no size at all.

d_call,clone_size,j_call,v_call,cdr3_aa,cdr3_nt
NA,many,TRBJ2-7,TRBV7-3,CASSPMDTPGEQYF,TGTGCCAGCAGTCCTATGGACACACCAGGCGAGCAGTACTTC
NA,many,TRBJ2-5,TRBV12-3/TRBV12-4,CASTLSPGETQYF,TGTGCCAGCACTTTATCCCCGGGAGAGACCCAGTACTTC
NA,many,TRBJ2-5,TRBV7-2,CASSLAGGYQETQYF,TGTGCCAGCAGCTTAGCTGGAGGGTACCAAGAGACCCAGTACTTC
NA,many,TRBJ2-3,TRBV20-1,CSASGVTDTQYF,TGCAGTGCTAGCGGGGTCACAGATACGCAGTATTTT
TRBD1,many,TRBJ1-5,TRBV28,CASTPGDREGQPQHF,TGTGCCAGCACCCCCGGGGACAGGGAGGGTCAGCCCCAGCATTTT
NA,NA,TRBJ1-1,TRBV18,CASSRDMNTEAFF,TGTGCCAGCTCTCGGGACATGAACACTGAAGCTTTCTTT
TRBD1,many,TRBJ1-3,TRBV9,CASSGTGNGNTIYF,TGTGCCAGCAGCGGGACAGGGAACGGAAACACCATATATTTT
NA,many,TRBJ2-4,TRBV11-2,CASSYLVQNIQYF,TGTGCCAGCAGTTATCTAGTACAAAACATTCAGTACTTC
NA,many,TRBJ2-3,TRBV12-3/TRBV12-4,CASSLNAGDWPDTQYF,TGTGCCAGCAGCCTAAACGCAGGGGATTGGCCAGATACGCAGTATTTT
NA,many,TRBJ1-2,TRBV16,CASSQSGLPSYGYTF,TGTGCCAGCAGCCAATCGGGACTGCCGTCCTATGGCTACACCTTC
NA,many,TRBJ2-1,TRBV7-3,CASSLNGDSYNEQFF,TGTGCCAGCAGCTTAAACGGGGATTCCTACAATGAGCAGTTCTTC
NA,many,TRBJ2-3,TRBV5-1,CASSLQAADTQYF,TGCGCCAGCAGCTTGCAAGCGGCAGATACGCAGTATTTT
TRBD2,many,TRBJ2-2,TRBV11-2,CASSLRLAGTNTGELFF,TGTGCCAGCAGCCTCCGACTAGCGGGGACGAACACCGGGGAGCTGTTTTTT
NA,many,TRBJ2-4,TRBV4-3,CASSQDLNSLAKNIQYF,TGCGCCAGCAGCCAAGATCTTAACAGTCTAGCCAAAAACATTCAGTACTTC
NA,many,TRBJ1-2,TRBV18,CASSPGQIYGYTF,TGTGCCAGCTCACCCGGGCAGATCTATGGCTACACCTTC
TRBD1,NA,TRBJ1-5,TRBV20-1,CSAITGDYQPQHF,TGCAGTGCTATTACAGGGGACTATCAGCCCCAGCATTTT
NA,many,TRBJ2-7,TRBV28,CASSFSWEARSSYEQYF,TGTGCCAGCAGTTTCTCCTGGGAAGCTAGGAGCTCCTACGAGCAGTACTTC
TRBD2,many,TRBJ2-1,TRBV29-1,CSVGGFAGGYNEQFF,TGCAGCGTTGGGGGGTTCGCGGGAGGGTACAATGAGCAGTTCTTC
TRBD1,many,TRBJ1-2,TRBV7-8,CASSSDRGLGYGYTF,TGTGCCAGCAGCTCGGACAGGGGGCTGGGCTATGGCTACACCTTC
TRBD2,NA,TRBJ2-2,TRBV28,CASSLEGRASGRWHTGELFF,TGTGCCAGCAGTTTGGAGGGGAGGGCTAGCGGGAGGTGGCACACCGGGGAGCTGTTTTTT
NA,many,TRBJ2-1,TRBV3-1,CASSQRVGVLSYNEQFF,TGTGCCAGCAGCCAAAGGGTAGGGGTCTTATCCTACAATGAGCAGTTCTTC
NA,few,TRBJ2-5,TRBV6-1,CASRPTSRQETQYF,TGTGCCAGCAGGCCGACTTCCAGACAAGAGACCCAGTACTTC
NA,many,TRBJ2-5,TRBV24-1,CATSMGDAYLQETQYF,TGTGCCACCTCGATGGGGGATGCTTACCTTCAAGAGACCCAGTACTTC
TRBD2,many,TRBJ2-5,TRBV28,CASREAGVAKETQYF,TGTGCCAGCAGGGAAGCGGGGGTCGCCAAAGAGACCCAGTACTTC
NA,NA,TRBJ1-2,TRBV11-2,CASSDLRGGWYGYTF,TGTGCCAGCAGCGATCTCCGGGGGGGCTGGTATGGCTACACCTTC
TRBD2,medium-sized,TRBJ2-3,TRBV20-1,CSARGLAGGEYF,TGCAGTGCTAGAGGGCTAGCGGGGGGCGAATATTTT